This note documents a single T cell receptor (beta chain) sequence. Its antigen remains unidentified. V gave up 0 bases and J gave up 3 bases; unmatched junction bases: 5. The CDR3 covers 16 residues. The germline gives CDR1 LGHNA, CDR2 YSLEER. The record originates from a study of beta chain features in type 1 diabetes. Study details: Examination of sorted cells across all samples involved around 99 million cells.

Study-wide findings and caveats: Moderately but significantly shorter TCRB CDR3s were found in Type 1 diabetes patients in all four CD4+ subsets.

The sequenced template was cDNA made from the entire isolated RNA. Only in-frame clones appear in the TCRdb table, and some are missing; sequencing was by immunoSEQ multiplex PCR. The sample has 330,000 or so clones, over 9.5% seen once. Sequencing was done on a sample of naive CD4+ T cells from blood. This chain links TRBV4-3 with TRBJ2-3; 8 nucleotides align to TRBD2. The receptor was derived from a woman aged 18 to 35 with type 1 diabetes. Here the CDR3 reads CASSQDRAGGTDTQYF. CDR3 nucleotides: TGCGCCAGCAGCCAAGATAGGGCGGGGGGAACAGATACGCAGTATTTT.